Listed below are T cell receptor beta chains from one sample, sequenced in a study of low-dose radiotherapy and immunotherapy resistance in tumors. In TCRdb, the reads were re-called with MiXCR into one record per CDR3 protein. The data show about 52,000 distinct CDR3 sequences, 33% seen once. Here the sequenced sample was PBMCs, taken after low-dose radiotherapy plus immunotherapy. Receptor source: a male donor with rectosigmoid adenocarcinoma. The CDR3 runs from the conserved cysteine through the conserved F or W. The order of the fields is clone size, V gene, D gene, J gene, CDR3 protein, CDR3 DNA. A D gene is named only where the DNA matches it firmly. The size of a clone is reported for some rows only, either as once, few or many, or as a class for expanded clones.

>many|TRBV7-3|TRBD2|TRBJ2-2
CASSLGLAGVAGELFF
TGTGCCAGCAGCTTGGGACTAGCGGGAGTGGCCGGGGAGCTGTTTTTT
>many|TRBV11-2|NA|TRBJ2-1
CASSLDRGGAFYNEQFF
TGTGCCAGCAGCTTAGATCGCGGGGGCGCTTTTTACAATGAGCAGTTCTTC
>once|TRBV5-4|NA|TRBJ1-1
CASSLGQKVTEAFF
TGTGCCAGCAGCTTGGGCCAGAAAGTCACTGAAGCTTTCTTT
>NA|TRBV9|NA|TRBJ2-2
CASSATPGGAVGELFFFF
NA
>many|TRBV29-1|NA|TRBJ1-2
CSVDGLGAYGYTF
TGCAGCGTTGACGGTCTGGGGGCGTATGGCTACACCTTC
>many|TRBV4-2|NA|TRBJ2-6
CASSHYGTSRIGANVLTF
TGTGCCAGCAGCCATTACGGGACATCCAGAATCGGGGCCAACGTCCTGACTTTC
>many|TRBV7-2|TRBD1|TRBJ1-3
CASSRQGALGNTIYF
TGTGCCAGCAGCAGACAGGGGGCGCTTGGAAACACCATATATTTT
>many|TRBV29-1|TRBD1|TRBJ1-4
CSAEGQLFNEKLFF
TGCAGCGCCGAGGGACAGCTCTTTAATGAAAAACTGTTTTTT
>many|TRBV6-5|NA|TRBJ2-1
CASSLRISNEQFF
TGTGCCAGCAGCCTCCGTATCTCTAATGAGCAGTTCTTC
>many|TRBV7-2|NA|TRBJ2-7
CASSFSPGSSYEQYF
TGTGCCAGCAGCTTCAGTCCAGGTAGCTCCTACGAGCAGTACTTC
>many|TRBV29-1|TRBD1|TRBJ2-2
CSVATRTGGTGELFF
TGCAGCGTTGCCACCAGGACAGGGGGCACCGGGGAGCTGTTTTTT
>NA|TRBV18|NA|TRBJ2-7
CASSGSLDEQYF
TGTGCCAGCTCGGGGTCCCTTGACGAGCAGTACTTC
>few|TRBV19|NA|TRBJ2-2
CASSIRASSTTGELFF
TGTGCCAGTAGTATTCGGGCTAGCTCCACCACCGGGGAGCTGTTTTTT
>NA|TRBV27|NA|TRBJ2-4
CASSPRGGTKNIQYF
TGTGCCAGCAGTCCCCGAGGAGGGACCAAAAACATTCAGTACTTC
>many|TRBV4-1|TRBD2|TRBJ2-1
CASSQGRDYRDNEQFF
TGCGCCAGCAGCCAAGGAAGGGACTACCGGGACAATGAGCAGTTCTTC
>many|TRBV2|TRBD2|TRBJ2-7
CASRQTSGLAYEQYF
TGTGCCAGCAGACAGACTAGCGGGCTCGCCTACGAGCAGTACTTC
>NA|TRBV13|TRBD2|TRBJ2-5
CASTTSALGETQYF
TGTGCCAGCACCACTAGCGCCCTAGGGGAGACCCAGTACTTC
>few|TRBV28|NA|TRBJ2-3
CASSSDSTDTQYF
TGTGCCAGCAGTTCCGACAGCACAGATACGCAGTATTTT
>many|TRBV5-1|NA|TRBJ1-2
CASSPPDTGYGYTF
TGCGCCAGCAGCCCCCCCGACACGGGCTATGGCTACACCTTC
>many|TRBV28|NA|TRBJ2-3
CASSLSARVPFTDTQYF
TGTGCCAGCAGTTTATCGGCCAGGGTGCCCTTCACAGATACGCAGTATTTT
>many|TRBV5-6|TRBD2|TRBJ2-4
CASSHTSEAKNIQYF
TGTGCCAGCAGCCATACTAGCGAAGCCAAAAACATTCAGTACTTC
>many|TRBV20-1|TRBD1|TRBJ2-7
CSAREPGQGGHEQYF
TGCAGTGCTAGGGAACCGGGACAGGGAGGACACGAGCAGTACTTC
>NA|TRBV24-1|TRBD1|TRBJ2-5
CATSDPQGGSETQYF
TGTGCCACCAGTGACCCCCAAGGGGGCAGTGAGACCCAGTACTTC
>many|TRBV11-2|NA|TRBJ1-1
CASSLEGRGAPVDTEAFF
TGTGCCAGCAGCTTAGAAGGGAGGGGGGCACCGGTAGACACTGAAGCTTTCTTT
>NA|TRBV5-4|NA|TRBJ2-7
CASSFPDTYEQYF
TGTGCCAGCAGCTTCCCAGACACCTACGAGCAGTACTTC
>NA|TRBV6-2/TRBV6-3|TRBD1|TRBJ1-2
CASSAGQGNGYTF
TGTGCCAGCAGCGCTGGACAGGGAAATGGCTACACCTTC
>NA|TRBV3-1|NA|TRBJ2-7
CASSPGVNEQYF
TGTGCCAGCAGCCCCGGGGTCAACGAGCAGTACTTC
>many|TRBV20-1|TRBD2|TRBJ2-7
CSAPGRAYEQYF
TGCAGTGCTCCGGGGAGGGCCTACGAGCAGTACTTC
>many|TRBV18|TRBD1|TRBJ1-1
CASSQGTGSEAFF
TGTGCCAGCTCACAAGGGACAGGGTCTGAAGCTTTCTTT
>many|TRBV14|NA|TRBJ1-1
CASSQGGHKNTEAFF
TGTGCCAGCAGCCAAGGGGGACACAAGAACACTGAAGCTTTCTTT
>many|TRBV19|NA|TRBJ1-1
CASSPHVEDTEAFF
TGTGCCAGTAGTCCTCACGTGGAGGACACTGAAGCTTTCTTT
>NA|TRBV6-2/TRBV6-3|NA|TRBJ1-4
CASRTLTGEGEKLFFF
NA
>many|TRBV29-1|TRBD1|TRBJ1-1
CSEAGQGARAFF
TGCAGCGAGGCCGGACAGGGGGCGCGGGCTTTCTTT
>many|TRBV7-2|TRBD2|TRBJ2-7
CASSLPGLAGVGEYF
TGTGCCAGCAGCTTACCGGGACTAGCGGGAGTCGGGGAGTACTTC
>NA|TRBV6-2/TRBV6-3|NA|TRBJ1-2
CASISETMLWGYTF
TGTGCCAGCATTTCCGAGACGATGTTATGGGGCTACACCTTC
>many|TRBV18|NA|TRBJ1-5
CASSPGNNQPQHF
TGTGCCAGCTCACCGGGAAACAATCAGCCCCAGCATTTT
>NA|TRBV6-6|NA|TRBJ2-1
CASSRDFREQFF
TGTGCCAGCAGCCGGGACTTTAGGGAGCAGTTCTTC
>NA|TRBV2|TRBD1|TRBJ1-1
CASSLGQGSTEAFF
TGTGCCAGCAGCCTGGGACAGGGGTCCACTGAAGCTTTCTTT
>many|TRBV28|TRBD2|TRBJ2-1
CASSFTSSGSYNEQFF
TGTGCCAGCAGTTTTACGTCTAGCGGCTCCTACAATGAGCAGTTCTTC
>NA|TRBV6-1|NA|TRBJ2-5
CASTRVGRGEDETQYF
TGTGCCAGCACCAGGGTTGGGAGGGGGGAGGATGAGACCCAGTACTTC
>many|TRBV30|NA|TRBJ2-3
CAWSVKATFSITDTQYF
TGTGCCTGGAGTGTTAAGGCCACTTTTTCGATCACAGATACGCAGTATTTT
>few|TRBV3-1|NA|TRBJ1-2
CASSQEAAGRTVGYTF
TGTGCCAGCAGCCAAGAGGCCGCTGGGAGGACGGTAGGCTACACCTTC
>NA|TRBV5-1|NA|TRBJ2-7
CASSLGSEGLEQYF
TGCGCCAGCAGCTTGGGTAGCGAGGGGCTCGAGCAGTACTTC
>many|TRBV4-3|NA|TRBJ2-6
CASSQEGGSGANVLTF
TGCGCCAGCAGCCAAGAAGGGGGCTCTGGGGCCAACGTCCTGACTTTC
>many|TRBV19|TRBD2|TRBJ2-1
CASSIVPSGGFIGEQFF
TGTGCCAGTAGTATAGTTCCAAGCGGGGGTTTTATCGGTGAGCAGTTCTTC
>NA|TRBV28|NA|TRBJ2-2
CATSDPNSAGPPRTGELFFFFFFF
NA
>many|TRBV12-3/TRBV12-4|NA|TRBJ2-1
CASSLRTFNEQFF
TGTGCCAGCAGTTTACGGACCTTCAATGAGCAGTTCTTC
>NA|TRBV4-2|NA|TRBJ1-6
CASSQDNHGLPLHF
TGTGCCAGCAGCCAAGATAATCACGGTTTACCCCTCCACTTT
>many|TRBV25-1|NA|TRBJ1-1
CASTENTEAFF
TGTGCCAGCACAGAGAACACTGAAGCTTTCTTT
>many|TRBV7-9|NA|TRBJ1-6
CASSLSGQPLHF
TGTGCCAGCAGCTTGTCAGGTCAGCCCCTCCACTTT
>many|TRBV25-1|TRBD1|TRBJ2-5
CASGQGGIETQYF
TGTGCCAGCGGACAGGGGGGTATAGAGACCCAGTACTTC
>many|TRBV18|TRBD1|TRBJ2-2
CASLSGTVNTGELFF
TGTGCCAGCTTGTCCGGGACAGTAAACACCGGGGAGCTGTTTTTT
>NA|TRBV28|NA|TRBJ2-5
CASSFQLRETQYF
TGTGCCAGCAGTTTCCAACTGCGGGAGACCCAGTACTTC
>many|TRBV6-2/TRBV6-3|TRBD1|TRBJ2-2
CASRTGTGDGGELFF
TGTGCCAGCAGGACCGGGACAGGGGACGGCGGGGAGCTGTTTTTT
>many|TRBV24-1|NA|TRBJ2-2
CATSDPRRNTGELFF
TGTGCCACCAGCGACCCTAGAAGGAACACCGGGGAGCTGTTTTTT